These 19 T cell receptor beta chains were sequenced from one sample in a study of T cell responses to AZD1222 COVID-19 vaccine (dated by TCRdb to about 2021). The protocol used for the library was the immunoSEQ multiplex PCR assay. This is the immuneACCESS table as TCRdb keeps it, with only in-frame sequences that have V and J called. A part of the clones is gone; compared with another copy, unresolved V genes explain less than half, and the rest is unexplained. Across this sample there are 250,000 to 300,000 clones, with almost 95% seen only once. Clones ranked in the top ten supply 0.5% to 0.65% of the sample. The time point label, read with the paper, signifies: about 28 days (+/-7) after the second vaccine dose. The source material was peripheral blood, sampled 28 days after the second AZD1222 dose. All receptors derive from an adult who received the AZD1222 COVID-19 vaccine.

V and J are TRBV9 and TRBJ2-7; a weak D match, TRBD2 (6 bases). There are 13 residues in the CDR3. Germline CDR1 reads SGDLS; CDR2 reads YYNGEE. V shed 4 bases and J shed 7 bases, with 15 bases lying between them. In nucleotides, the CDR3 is TGTGCCAGCAGCTCGGGACTGTTTGGGGAGCAGTACTTC. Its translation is CASSSGLFGEQYF.

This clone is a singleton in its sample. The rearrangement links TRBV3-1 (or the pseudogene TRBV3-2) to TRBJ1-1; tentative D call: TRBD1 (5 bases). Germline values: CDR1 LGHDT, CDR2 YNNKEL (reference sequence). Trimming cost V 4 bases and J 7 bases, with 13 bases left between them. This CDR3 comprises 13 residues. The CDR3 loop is CASSLLGESEAFF. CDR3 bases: TGTGCCAGCAGCCTCTTAGGGGAGAGTGAAGCTTTCTTT.

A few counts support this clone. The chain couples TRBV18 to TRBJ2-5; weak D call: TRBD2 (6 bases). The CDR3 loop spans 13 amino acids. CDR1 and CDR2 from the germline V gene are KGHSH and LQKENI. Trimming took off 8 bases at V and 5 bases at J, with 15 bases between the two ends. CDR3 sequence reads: CASQPPGVETQYF. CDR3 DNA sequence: TGTGCCAGCCAGCCGCCGGGGGTGGAGACCCAGTACTTC.

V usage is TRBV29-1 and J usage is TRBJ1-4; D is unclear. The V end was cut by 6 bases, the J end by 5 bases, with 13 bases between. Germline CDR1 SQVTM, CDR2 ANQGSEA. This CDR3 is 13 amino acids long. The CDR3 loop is CSVVGIGNEKLFF. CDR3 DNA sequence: TGCAGCGTCGTCGGGATAGGAAATGAAAAACTGTTTTTT.

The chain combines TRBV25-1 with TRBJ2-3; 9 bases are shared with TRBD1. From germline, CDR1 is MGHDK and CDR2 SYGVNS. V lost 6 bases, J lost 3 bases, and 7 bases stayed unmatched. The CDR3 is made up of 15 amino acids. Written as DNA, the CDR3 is TGTGCCAGCAGCCCCGGGACAGGGCGGACAGATACGCAGTATTTT. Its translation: CASSPGTGRTDTQYF.

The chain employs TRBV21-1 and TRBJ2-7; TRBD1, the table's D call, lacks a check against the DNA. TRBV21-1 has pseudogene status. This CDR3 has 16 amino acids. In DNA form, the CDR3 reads TGTGCCAGCAGGCCTCCGGGCGACAGGGTCCTCTACGAGCAGTACTTC. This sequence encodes CASRPPGDRVLYEQYF.

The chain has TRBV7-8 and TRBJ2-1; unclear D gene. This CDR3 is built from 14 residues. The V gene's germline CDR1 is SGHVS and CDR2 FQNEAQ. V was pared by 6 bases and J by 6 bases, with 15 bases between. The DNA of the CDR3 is TGTGCCAGCAGTACCTCGGACCCCCTCAATGAGCAGTTCTTC. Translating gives CASSTSDPLNEQFF.

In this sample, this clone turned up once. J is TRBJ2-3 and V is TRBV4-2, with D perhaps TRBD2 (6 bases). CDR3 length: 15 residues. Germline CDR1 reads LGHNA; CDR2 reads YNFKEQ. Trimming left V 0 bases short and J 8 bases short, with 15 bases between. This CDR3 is CASSQDQVVGGTQYF. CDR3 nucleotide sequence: TGTGCCAGCAGCCAAGACCAGGTGGTCGGGGGTACGCAGTATTTT.

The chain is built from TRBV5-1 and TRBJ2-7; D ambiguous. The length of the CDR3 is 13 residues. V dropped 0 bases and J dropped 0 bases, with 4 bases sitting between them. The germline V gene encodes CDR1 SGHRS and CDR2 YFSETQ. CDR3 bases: TGCGCCAGCAGCTTGGATCACTCCTACGAGCAGTACTTC. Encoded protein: CASSLDHSYEQYF.

Here the CDR3 reads CASTEEVGGEQYF. CDR3 sequence (DNA): TGTGCCAGCACCGAGGAAGTGGGGGGCGAGCAGTACTTC. V is TRBV7-9 and J is TRBJ2-7, with D maybe TRBD2 (6 bases). Germline values: CDR1 SEHNR, CDR2 FQNEAQ (reference sequence). This CDR3 spans 13 amino acids. V was shortened by 7 bases and J by 6 bases, with 16 bases between the two germline ends.

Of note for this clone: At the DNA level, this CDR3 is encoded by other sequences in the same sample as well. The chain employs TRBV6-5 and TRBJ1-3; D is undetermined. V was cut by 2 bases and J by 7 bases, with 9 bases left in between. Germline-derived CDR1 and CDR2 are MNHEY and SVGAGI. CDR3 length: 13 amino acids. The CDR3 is CASSYRTGNTIYF. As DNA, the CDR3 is TGTGCCAGCAGTTACCGAACGGGGAACACCATATATTTT.

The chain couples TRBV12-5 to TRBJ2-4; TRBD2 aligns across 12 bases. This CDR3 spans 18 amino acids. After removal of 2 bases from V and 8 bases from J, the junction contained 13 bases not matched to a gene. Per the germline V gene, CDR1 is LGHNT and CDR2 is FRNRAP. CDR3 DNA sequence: TGTGCTAGTGGTTTGCCCCCGGGACTAGCGGGCGGGGGGTACATTCAGTACTTC. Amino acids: CASGLPPGLAGGGYIQYF. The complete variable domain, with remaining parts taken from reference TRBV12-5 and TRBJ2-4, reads DARVTQTPRHKVTEMGQEVTMRCQPILGHNTVFWYRQTMMQGLELLAYFRNRAPLDDSGMPKDRFSAEMPDATLATLKIQPSEPRDSAVYFCASGLPPGLAGGGYIQYFGAGTRLSVL.

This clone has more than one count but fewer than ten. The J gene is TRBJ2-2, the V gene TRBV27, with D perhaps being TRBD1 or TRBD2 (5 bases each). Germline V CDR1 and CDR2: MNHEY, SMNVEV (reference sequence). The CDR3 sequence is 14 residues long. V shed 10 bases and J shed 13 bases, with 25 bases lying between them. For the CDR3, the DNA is TGTGCCACCGCAGTTCTATCCGGGGCGCCCCGGCTGTTTTTT. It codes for CATAVLSGAPRLFF.

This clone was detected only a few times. In nucleotides, the CDR3 is TGTGCCAGCAGCGGGCCGGGACTAGCGGGGGGTCGGTACAATGAGCAGTTCTTC. This codes for CASSGPGLAGGRYNEQFF. The rearrangement links TRBV5-4 to TRBJ2-1, with 15 nucleotides matching TRBD2. This CDR3 is 18 amino acids long. Germline V gene data show CDR1 as SGHNT and CDR2 as YYREEE (reference sequence). With 4 bases clipped from V and 4 bases from J, the junction kept 9 bases outside the gene matches. Based on the CDR3 plus reference TRBV5-4 and TRBJ2-1, the full variable domain is ETGVTQSPTHLIKTRGQQVTLRCSSQSGHNTVSWYQQALGQGPQFIFQYYREEENGRGNFPPRFSGLQFPNYSSELNVNALELDDSALYLCASSGPGLAGGRYNEQFFGPGTRLTVL.

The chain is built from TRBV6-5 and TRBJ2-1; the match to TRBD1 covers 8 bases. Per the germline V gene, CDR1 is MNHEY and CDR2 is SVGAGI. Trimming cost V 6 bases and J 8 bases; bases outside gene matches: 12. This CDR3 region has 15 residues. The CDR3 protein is CASRDTRGRVDEQFF. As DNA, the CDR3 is TGTGCCAGCAGGGACACCAGGGGGCGCGTCGATGAGCAGTTCTTC.

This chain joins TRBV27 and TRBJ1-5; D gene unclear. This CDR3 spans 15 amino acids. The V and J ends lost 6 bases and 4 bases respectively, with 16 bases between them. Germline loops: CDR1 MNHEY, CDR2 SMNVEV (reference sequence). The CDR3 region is CASSPLTRWNQPQHF. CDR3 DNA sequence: TGTGCCAGCAGCCCACTGACCCGGTGGAATCAGCCCCAGCATTTT.

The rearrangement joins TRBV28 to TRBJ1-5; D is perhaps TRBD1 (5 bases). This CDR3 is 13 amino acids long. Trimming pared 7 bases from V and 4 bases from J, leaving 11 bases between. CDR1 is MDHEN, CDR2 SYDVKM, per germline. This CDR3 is CASILGVNQPQHF. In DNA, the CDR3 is TGTGCCAGCATCCTGGGGGTGAATCAGCCCCAGCATTTT.

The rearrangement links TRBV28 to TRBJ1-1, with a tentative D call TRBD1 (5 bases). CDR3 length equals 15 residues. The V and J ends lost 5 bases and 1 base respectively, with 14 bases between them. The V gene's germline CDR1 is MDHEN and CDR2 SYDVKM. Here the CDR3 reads CASSPGYGTNTEAFF. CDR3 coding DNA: TGTGCCAGCAGTCCCGGTTATGGGACGAACACTGAAGCTTTCTTT.

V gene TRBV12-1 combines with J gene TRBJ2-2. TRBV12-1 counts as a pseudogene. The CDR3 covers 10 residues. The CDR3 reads CASSHRQLFF. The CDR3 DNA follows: TGTGCCAGCAGCCACCGGCAGCTGTTTTTT.